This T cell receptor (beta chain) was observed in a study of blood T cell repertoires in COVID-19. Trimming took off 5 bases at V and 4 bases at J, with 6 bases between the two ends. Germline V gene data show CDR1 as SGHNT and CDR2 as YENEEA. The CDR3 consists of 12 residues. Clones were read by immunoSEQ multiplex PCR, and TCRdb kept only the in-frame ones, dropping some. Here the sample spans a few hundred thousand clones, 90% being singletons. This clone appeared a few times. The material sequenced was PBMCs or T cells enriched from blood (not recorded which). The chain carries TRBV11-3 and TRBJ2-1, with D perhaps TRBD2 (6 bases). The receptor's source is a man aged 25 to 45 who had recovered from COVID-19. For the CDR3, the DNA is TGTGCCAGCAGCCGGGGGTACAATGAGCAGTTCTTC. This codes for CASSRGYNEQFF.